The 31 T cell receptor beta chains presented below share a single source sample, sequenced in a study of T cell repertoires in cytomegalovirus infection. MiXCR, applied by TCRdb to the reads, yields one record per CDR3 protein. This table has hundreds of thousands of distinct CDR3 sequences, approximately 31% appearing once. No antigen has been assigned to these receptors. The source material was cultured CD8+ T cells from PBMCs, sampled from culture after CMV antigen stimulation. Every receptor here comes from a human donor in good health (CMV status not recorded). Some clones in this sample may be carry-over from other donors' samples.

CDR3 sequence reads: CASSYFDRGDQPQHF. Here the CDR3 DNA reads TGTGCCAGCAGTTACTTTGACAGGGGGGATCAGCCCCAGCATTTT. This chain joins TRBV6-6 and TRBJ1-5, with 9 bases fitting TRBD1. CDR3 length equals 15 residues. The germline CDR1 and CDR2 sequences are MNHNY and SVGAGI (reference sequence). The J segment lost 5 bases and the V segment lost 1 base, leaving 3 bases of the junction unmatched.

CDR3 in amino acids: CASTYRGRPNEKLFF. CDR3 DNA sequence: TGTGCCAGCACCTACAGGGGGAGGCCTAATGAAAAACTGTTTTTT. The J gene is TRBJ1-4, the V gene TRBV2; 8 nucleotides agree with TRBD1. Germline V gene sequence: CDR1 SNHLY, CDR2 FYNNEI. The CDR3 is 15 residues long. V dropped 7 bases and J dropped 3; count of bases not matched to a gene: 7.

This clonotype appeared a few times. The chain couples TRBV2 to TRBJ1-4, with 7 bases fitting TRBD1. CDR1 is SNHLY, CDR2 FYNNEI, per germline. This CDR3 region has 14 residues. The V gene end was trimmed by 5 bases and the J gene end by 7 bases; junction bases not matched to a gene: 7. CDR3 sequence: CASSSDRDGEKLFF. The CDR3 region has the DNA TGTGCCAGCAGTTCAGACAGGGACGGTGAAAAACTGTTTTTT.

This clonotype has just a few counts. The rearrangement links TRBV7-9 to TRBJ2-3; 10 nucleotides agree with TRBD2. The germline CDR1 and CDR2 sequences are SEHNR and FQNEAQ (reference sequence). V lost 5 bases, J lost 1 base, and 15 bases stayed unmatched. CDR3 length equals 19 residues. Written as DNA, the CDR3 is TGTGCCAGCAGCGGATCCGGGACTAGCGCTAACGAACGCACAGATACGCAGTATTTT. Its translation: CASSGSGTSANERTDTQYF.

This clonotype was counted once. The rearrangement links TRBV4-1 to TRBJ2-1, with no clear D. CDR3 length: 20 residues. V lost 0 bases to trimming and J lost 0 bases, with 21 bases between them. CDR1 MGHRA and CDR2 YSYEKL come from the germline V gene. DNA of the CDR3: TGCGCCAGCAGCCAAGATAGGATAATCGGGCACCTATTCTCCTACAATGAGCAGTTCTTC. It encodes CASSQDRIIGHLFSYNEQFF.

This clonotype was counted a few times. The chain employs TRBV2 and TRBJ2-3; D possibly uses TRBD1 or TRBD2 (6 bases each). CDR1 SNHLY and CDR2 FYNNEI come from the germline V gene. The CDR3 covers 14 residues. V was clipped by 8 bases and J by 4 bases, with 16 bases between them. CDR3 in DNA: TGTGCCAGCTGGGGGGACATAAGACCAGATACGCAGTATTTT. As protein: CASWGDIRPDTQYF.

This clonotype was picked up a small number of times. CDR3 in amino acids: CASSQLGQSSYNEQFF. The CDR3 coding sequence is TGCGCCAGCAGCCAGTTAGGACAGAGCTCCTACAATGAGCAGTTCTTC. The V and J genes are TRBV4-1 and TRBJ2-1; D is possibly TRBD1 (6 bases). Trimming cost V 3 bases and J 0 bases, with 12 bases left between them. This CDR3 is built from 16 residues. Germline V gene sequence: CDR1 MGHRA, CDR2 YSYEKL.

V gene TRBV6-5 combines with J gene TRBJ2-3; TRBD1 aligns across 9 bases. V lost 5 bases and J lost 5; bases outside the gene matches: 5. Germline lookup yields CDR1 MNHEY and CDR2 SVGAGI. The CDR3 covers 14 residues. DNA of the CDR3: TGTGCCAGCAGTGCGGACAGGGGTGGAGATACGCAGTATTTT. Translating gives CASSADRGGDTQYF.

V gene TRBV7-6 combines with J gene TRBJ2-2; TRBD1 aligns across 7 bases. The V and J ends lost 5 bases and 7 bases, in that order; junction bases with no gene match: 1. Germline-derived CDR1 and CDR2 are SGHVS and FNYEAQ. This CDR3 has 12 amino acids. CDR3 in amino acids: CASSRQGGELFF. CDR3 nucleotides: TGTGCCAGCAGCCGACAGGGCGGGGAGCTGTTTTTT.

This clonotype has just a few counts. The chain carries TRBV5-1 and TRBJ2-1, with D possibly being TRBD2 (7 bases). This CDR3 is 15 amino acids long. CDR1 is SGHRS and CDR2 is YFSETQ in the germline V gene. Trimming removed 4 bases at V and 3 bases at J, with 14 bases between. CDR3 bases: TGCGCCAGCAGCCGGACGGGGGGCTTCTACAATGAGCAGTTCTTC. It is translated as CASSRTGGFYNEQFF.

This clonotype was counted only a few times. The chain uses TRBV28 and TRBJ1-3; D is perhaps TRBD1 (5 bases). CDR1 is MDHEN and CDR2 is SYDVKM in the germline V gene. Trimming pared 6 bases from V and 1 base from J, leaving 13 bases between. The CDR3 runs 15 residues. As DNA, the CDR3 is TGTGCCAGCAGAGACAGCTTATTATCTGGAAACACCATATATTTT. This encodes CASRDSLLSGNTIYF.

Many counts were recorded for this clonotype. The chain carries TRBV19 and TRBJ1-5, with D perhaps TRBD1 (5 bases). The CDR3 totals 10 residues. Trimming stripped 6 bases from V and 10 bases from J, with 7 bases between. CDR1 and CDR2 (germline): LNHDA, SQIVND (reference sequence). CDR3 sequence: CASSQGPQHF. The CDR3 DNA reads TGTGCCAGTAGCCAGGGACCCCAGCATTTT.

The CDR3 loop reads CASSSPARGENGYTF. The CDR3 DNA is TGTGCCAGCAGTTCCCCCGCCAGGGGGGAAAATGGCTACACCTTC. The chain recombines TRBV27 with TRBJ1-2, with 7 bases lining up with TRBD1. The CDR3 is 15 residues long. Germline V gives CDR1 MNHEY, CDR2 SMNVEV (reference sequence). The V and J ends lost 4 bases and 6 bases, in that order; junction bases with no gene match: 11.

The chain carries TRBV6-5 and TRBJ2-7; 8 nucleotides agree with TRBD2. V lost 2 bases, J lost 5 bases, and 5 bases stayed unmatched. Germline V gene data show CDR1 as MNHEY and CDR2 as SVGAGI. This CDR3 comprises 14 residues. DNA for the CDR3: TGTGCCAGCAGTTACCGGGGGGGCTTCGACGAGCAGTACTTC. Its protein product is CASSYRGGFDEQYF.

This clonotype was seen a handful of times. The chain combines TRBV27 with TRBJ2-1; TRBD2 matches at 12 bases. From germline, CDR1 is MNHEY and CDR2 SMNVEV (reference sequence). V shed 8 bases and J 7 bases; nucleotides not matched to a gene: 21. The CDR3 contains 19 residues. The CDR3 is CASGFPGLAGPFDGNEQFF. The DNA of the CDR3 is TGTGCCAGCGGCTTTCCGGGACTAGCGGGCCCCTTCGATGGGAATGAGCAGTTCTTC.

This clonotype has ten or more counts. For the CDR3, the DNA is TGTGCCAGCGGTATTGCAGGTCGGAGCAATCAGCCCCAGCATTTT. This codes for CASGIAGRSNQPQHF. The chain recombines TRBV7-8 with TRBJ1-5, with D uncertain. The CDR3 has 15 amino acids. Looked up from germline, CDR1 is SGHVS and CDR2 is FQNEAQ. Trimming took off 8 bases at V and 1 base at J, with 15 bases between the two ends.

This clonotype was observed many times. The chain has TRBV11-2 and TRBJ2-5; D is undetermined. The CDR3 spans 14 residues. V lost 3 bases and J 5 bases, leaving 13 bases between the germline ends. Germline-derived CDR1 and CDR2 are SGHAT and FQNNGV. The CDR3 nucleotides are TGTGCCAGCAGCTTCCGTGGAGATCGGGAGACCCAGTACTTC. It translates to CASSFRGDRETQYF.

V and J are TRBV28 and TRBJ2-4; 8 nucleotides align to TRBD1. This CDR3 has 17 residues. The V gene's germline CDR1 is MDHEN and CDR2 SYDVKM. With V trimmed by 1 base and J by 3 bases, 8 bases remained unmatched. CDR3 sequence (DNA): TGTGCCAGCAGTTTATCCGGACAGGGATACTACAAAAACATTCAGTACTTC. Amino acid sequence: CASSLSGQGYYKNIQYF.

The chain links TRBV18 to TRBJ2-1; D ambiguous. The ends were cut back, 3 bases at V and 8 bases at J, with 17 bases in the middle. CDR1 is KGHSH and CDR2 is LQKENI in the germline V gene. The CDR3 extends over 15 amino acids. In DNA, the CDR3 is TGTGCCAGCTCACCGAGGACGGCCGTTCTGGATGAGCAGTTCTTC. Amino acids: CASSPRTAVLDEQFF.

This clonotype was counted ten times or more. The chain has TRBV12-3 or TRBV12-4 and TRBJ2-1, with 10 bases lining up with TRBD1. With 6 bases clipped from V and 2 bases from J, the junction kept 7 bases outside the gene matches. The CDR3 runs 16 residues. The CDR3 region is CASSPLGTGAYNEQFF. CDR3 bases: TGTGCCAGCAGCCCCTTGGGGACAGGGGCCTACAATGAGCAGTTCTTC.

This clonotype was counted between two and nine times. The chain joins TRBV20-1 to TRBJ2-4; no reliable D call. This CDR3 contains 15 residues. V gave up 0 bases and J gave up 1 base, with 10 bases separating them. Germline CDR1 DFQATT, CDR2 SNEGSKA (reference sequence). For the CDR3, the DNA is TGCAGTGCTAGAGACGTCCAGGATGCCAAAAACATTCAGTACTTC. Translation: CSARDVQDAKNIQYF.

The rearrangement links TRBV19 to TRBJ1-1; D call uncertain. The CDR3 is 17 residues long. Looked up from germline, CDR1 is LNHDA and CDR2 is SQIVND (reference sequence). Trimming shortened V by 3 bases and J by 0 bases, and 17 bases separated the two germline ends. This CDR3 reads CASSIAVYSFMNTEAFF. The CDR3 DNA sequence: TGTGCCAGTAGTATCGCTGTCTACAGTTTCATGAACACTGAAGCTTTCTTT.

As DNA, the CDR3 is TGTGCCAGCAACCAAGAAGGCCTTAATTCACCCCTCCACTTT. Translating it yields CASNQEGLNSPLHF. The chain is built from TRBV7-6 and TRBJ1-6; the D is unclear. The ends were cut back, 7 bases at V and 6 bases at J, with 13 bases in the middle. The CDR3 extends over 14 amino acids. Germline values: CDR1 SGHVS, CDR2 FNYEAQ. Filled out from reference TRBV7-6 and TRBJ1-6, the complete variable domain reads GAGVSQSPRYKVTKRGQDVALRCDPISGHVSLYWYRQALGQGPEFLTYFNYEAQQDKSGLPNDRFSAERPEGSISTLTIQRTEQRDSAMYRCASNQEGLNSPLHFGNGTRLTVT.

For the CDR3, the DNA is TGTGCCATCAGAGAGGGTTACGAGCAGTACGTC. Encoded protein: CAIREGYEQYV. The rearrangement joins TRBV10-3 to TRBJ2-7; tentatively, D is TRBD2 (5 bases). CDR3 length: 11 residues. V was pared by 6 bases and J by 4 bases, with 7 bases between. The germline gives CDR1 ENHRY, CDR2 SYGVKD.

The chain uses TRBV18 and TRBJ2-4; TRBD1 matches at 9 bases. The germline gives CDR1 KGHSH, CDR2 LQKENI. The trim removed 3 bases at V and 14 bases at J, leaving 14 bases unmatched. The length of the CDR3 is 15 residues. CDR3 region: CASSPSGTGPDSKYF. The CDR3 DNA reads TGTGCCAGCTCACCTTCCGGGACAGGGCCGGACAGCAAGTACTTC.

This clonotype has a count of ten or more. This chain joins TRBV4-2 and TRBJ1-2, with 9 bases that match TRBD1. Germline CDR1 LGHNA, CDR2 YNFKEQ. J was trimmed by 0 bases and V by 1 base; bases with no gene match: 6. This CDR3 region has 17 residues. CDR3 amino acids: CASSQGDGQGTNYGYTF. The CDR3 nucleotides read TGTGCCAGCAGCCAAGGAGATGGACAGGGGACTAACTATGGCTACACCTTC.

This chain links TRBV7-9 with TRBJ2-2, with D possibly TRBD1 on 6 matching bases. This CDR3 region has 13 residues. Germline V CDR1 and CDR2: SEHNR, FQNEAQ (reference sequence). V was trimmed by 3 bases and J by 14 bases, leaving 16 bases between them. CDR3 DNA: TGTGCCAGCAGCTTGAGTCGCACAGGGTTCCTGTTTTTT. Its translation: CASSLSRTGFLFF.

This clonotype was counted at least ten times. The J gene is TRBJ1-2, the V gene TRBV7-2; D is unresolved. V dropped 9 bases and J dropped 2 bases, with 16 bases sitting between them. The germline V gene has CDR1 SGHTA and CDR2 FQGNSA. The CDR3 contains 14 residues. CDR3 nucleotides: TGTGCCAGTAGGAAGGACCTCTCGAACTATGGCTACACCTTC. Protein: CASRKDLSNYGYTF.

This clonotype was picked up a small number of times. V and J are TRBV19 and TRBJ2-2, with D uncertain. V shed 0 bases and J shed 0 bases, with 14 bases lying between them. CDR1 LNHDA and CDR2 SQIVND come from the germline V gene (reference sequence). There are 18 residues in the CDR3. The CDR3 loop reads CASSIDSGVFANTGELFF. The CDR3 DNA sequence: TGTGCCAGTAGTATAGACTCAGGAGTCTTCGCGAACACCGGGGAGCTGTTTTTT.

This clonotype has more than one count but fewer than ten. The chain uses TRBV4-1 and TRBJ1-1; D gene uncertain. CDR3 size: 15 residues. Germline assignment: CDR1 MGHRA and CDR2 YSYEKL. With 1 base removed from V and 0 bases from J, the gap between germline ends came to 9 bases. The CDR3 sequence is CASSQGGGMNTEAFF. The CDR3 coding sequence is TGCGCCAGCAGCCAAGGGGGAGGGATGAACACTGAAGCTTTCTTT.

Worth noting for this clonotype: This may stem from a read error, because a much larger clone lies one nucleotide away. The chain has TRBV7-8 and TRBJ2-5, with 11 bases lining up with TRBD2. The germline V gene has CDR1 SGHVS and CDR2 FQNEAQ. The CDR3 consists of 15 residues. CDR3 loop: CASSLVAGGPETQHF. The CDR3 DNA sequence: TGTGCCAGCAGCTTAGTAGCGGGGGGGCCTGAGACCCAGCACTTC.